This TCR beta chain is from a study of blood T cells in healthy people across ages. There are a few counts of this clonotype. One base away lies a much larger clone, so this may be a sequencing read error. Germline-derived CDR1 and CDR2 are SGHAT and FQNNGV. The CDR3 contains 13 residues. The V gene lost 5 bases and the J gene lost 7 bases, with 15 bases spanning the gap. Through a sample-barcoded 5' primer and a J-beta primer mix, a second PCR was run for about 6 to 11 cycles. TCRdb reanalysed the 5' RACE reads using MiXCR and keeps one entry per CDR3 protein. The sample lists around 870,000 distinct CDR3 sequences; 25% to 35% were seen once.

The rearrangement links TRBV11-2 to TRBJ2-7; maybe TRBD2 (6 bases). The origin of this receptor is an elderly woman in good health. Sequencing used blood. The CDR3 here is CASSRPGVDEQYF. The CDR3 DNA is TGTGCCAGCAGCCGTCCGGGGGTCGATGAGCAGTACTTC.